This TCR beta chain was sequenced during a study of blood T cells in healthy people across ages. Note on this clonotype: Its antigen is as yet unknown.

The V gene's germline CDR1 is GTSNPN and CDR2 SVGIG (reference sequence). The CDR3 spans 15 residues. There were healthy Caucasian individuals from Russia, aged about 6 to 95, serving as donors. A sample-barcoded 5' primer and a J-beta primer mix were used in a second PCR of about 7 to 12 cycles. Unique molecular identifiers of 12 random nucleotides labeled each cDNA. TCRdb reanalysed the 5' RACE reads using MiXCR and keeps one entry per CDR3 protein. The sample has around 870,000 distinct CDR3 sequences, about 30% seen once. General observations from the study: Naive and antigen-experienced cells could not be conclusively compared, given unsorted PBMCs. Diversity figures based on one million T cells were deemed too low.

The genes are TRBV30 and TRBJ2-1, with no clear D. The assigned J gene may be wrong: the sequence end matches TRBJ2-7 better. The TCR comes from an elderly woman in good health. Source material: blood. In DNA, the CDR3 is TGTGCCTGGAGTGGCCTCACAAAACTGAGCAATGAGCAGTACTTC. This translates into CAWSGLTKLSNEQYF.